Below, 22 T cell receptor beta chains from the same sample are listed, as sequenced in a study of cytomegalovirus exposure and HLA in healthy donors. Primers for the PCR totalled 60 Vbeta and 13 Jbeta. Profiled with immunoSEQ multiplex PCR; TCRdb holds only in-frame clones, not every one. The data show approximately 110,000 clones, with approximately 80% seen just once and 9.5% to 15% held by the top ten. Sequenced material: PBMCs. The receptors here all came from a middle-aged woman in good health and CMV-seropositive.

The rearrangement joins TRBV2 to TRBJ2-3, with 9 bases identical to TRBD1. Trimming cost V 4 bases and J 1 base; bases outside gene matches: 3. Germline V lookup: CDR1 SNHLY, CDR2 FYNNEI. The CDR3 contains 15 residues. The CDR3 spells CASSGQGVRTDTQYF. In nucleotides, the CDR3 is TGTGCCAGCAGTGGACAGGGGGTGCGCACAGATACGCAGTATTTT.

This clone was picked up one time. This chain links TRBV9 with TRBJ1-5, with D possibly being TRBD1 (6 bases). Between the trimmed V and J ends, which lost 3 bases and 7 bases, there was a span of 14 bases. Germline CDR1 is SGDLS and CDR2 is YYNGEE. The CDR3 loop spans 14 amino acids. This CDR3 reads CASSARERGQPQHF. The CDR3 DNA is TGTGCCAGCAGCGCCAGGGAAAGGGGGCAGCCCCAGCATTTT.

V is TRBV10-1 and J is TRBJ2-7, with a weak D call TRBD2 (5 bases). The germline V gene encodes CDR1 WNHNN and CDR2 SYGVQD (reference sequence). This CDR3 region has 14 residues. Trimming cost V 4 bases and J 3 bases, with 13 bases left between them. CDR3 nucleotides: TGCGCCAGCAGTGGTCCGGGGTCTGACTACGAGCAGTACTTC. Its protein is CASSGPGSDYEQYF.

The chain is built from TRBV4-2 and TRBJ2-5; the match to TRBD2 covers 7 bases. Germline V gene lookup returns CDR1 LGHNA and CDR2 YNFKEQ. V was clipped by 1 base and J by 4 bases; unmatched bases: 3. The CDR3 is 14 amino acids. This chain's CDR3 is CASSQGLAGETQYF. The DNA of the CDR3 is TGTGCCAGCAGCCAAGGACTAGCAGGAGAGACCCAGTACTTC.

Here the CDR3 reads CASSRQVYSYEQYF. The DNA of the CDR3 is TGTGCCAGCAGCAGACAGGTCTACTCCTACGAGCAGTACTTC. V is TRBV5-8 and J is TRBJ2-5, with D possibly TRBD1 on 6 matching bases. TRBJ2-7 matches the DNA end more closely, so the J call is doubtful. Germline V lookup: CDR1 SGHTS, CDR2 YDEGEE. This CDR3 comprises 14 residues.

The CDR3 nucleotides are TGCAGCGCAGCTAGCGGGGAGACCCAGTACTTC. This codes for CSAASGETQYF. The chain links TRBV29-1 to TRBJ2-5; 8 nucleotides agree with TRBD2. Germline trimming cut 7 bases from V and 5 bases from J; bases unmatched to any gene: 3. This CDR3 is built from 11 residues. From germline, CDR1 is SQVTM and CDR2 ANQGSEA.

The V gene is TRBV27, the J gene TRBJ2-5, with a weak D call TRBD1 (5 bases). The J call may be faulty, since TRBJ2-7 better matches the DNA end. CDR3 size: 12 residues. CDR1 and CDR2 from the germline V gene are MNHEY and SMNVEV (reference sequence). The CDR3 here is CASRGPSYEQYF. The CDR3 DNA reads TGTGCCAGCAGGGGGCCCTCCTACGAGCAGTACTTC.

The rearrangement uses TRBV29-1 and TRBJ2-5; TRBD2 is a possible D gene (6 bases). Gene TRBJ2-7 matches the end of the DNA better, so the J call may be wrong. This CDR3 region has 14 residues. Germline V gene lookup returns CDR1 SQVTM and CDR2 ANQGSEA. CDR3 amino acids: CSVGGVRSSYEQYF. Here the CDR3 DNA reads TGCAGCGTTGGGGGGGTCAGAAGCTCCTACGAGCAGTACTTC.

This chain joins TRBV2 and TRBJ2-7, with 7 bases aligning to TRBD2. This CDR3 region has 15 residues. Unmatched junction bases numbered 6, after V lost 3 bases and J lost 1 base. Germline CDR1 is SNHLY and CDR2 is FYNNEI. The DNA for the CDR3 is TGTGCCAGCAGTGATGTGGCGGGAGTATCCTACGAGCAGTACTTC. Amino acid sequence: CASSDVAGVSYEQYF. The whole variable domain, remainder taken from reference TRBV2 and TRBJ2-7, is EPEVTQTPSHQVTQMGQEVILRCVPISNHLYFYWYRQILGQKVEFLVSFYNNEISEKSEIFDDQFSVERPDGSNFTLKIRSTKLEDSAMYFCASSDVAGVSYEQYFGPGTRLTVT.

The genes are TRBV29-1 and TRBJ1-2; D not resolved. Germline V gene sequence: CDR1 SQVTM, CDR2 ANQGSEA. Trimming removed 2 bases from V and 8 bases from J, with 9 bases in between. CDR3 size: 11 residues. In nucleotides, the CDR3 is TGCAGCGTTGAAAGAGGGCTGGGCTACACCTTC. It specifies CSVERGLGYTF.

J is TRBJ2-3 and V is TRBV5-1; D perhaps matches TRBD2 (6 bases). V gave up 4 bases and J gave up 3 bases, with 12 bases separating them. The CDR3 loop spans 14 amino acids. The germline V gene encodes CDR1 SGHRS and CDR2 YFSETQ. The CDR3 is CASSTQRATDTQYF. CDR3 bases: TGCGCCAGCAGCACACAGCGGGCAACAGATACGCAGTATTTT. The whole variable domain, remainder taken from reference TRBV5-1 and TRBJ2-3, is KAGVTQTPRYLIKTRGQQVTLSCSPISGHRSVSWYQQTPGQGLQFLFEYFSETQRNKGNFPGRFSGRQFSNSRSEMNVSTLELGDSALYLCASSTQRATDTQYFGPGTRLTVL.

Turning to this clone: The germline gene is not matched at one end of the junction; a read error may be the cause. The chain links TRBV6-1 to TRBJ2-1, with 8 bases lining up with TRBD1. The CDR3 consists of 13 residues. CDR1 and CDR2 from the germline V gene are MNHNS and SASEGT. The CDR3 DNA sequence: TGTGCCAGCACCTTGGACAGGGTCAATGGGCAGTTCTTC. This translates into CASTLDRVNGQFF.

This sequence joins TRBV5-6 and TRBJ1-2; 7 bases align to TRBD1. This CDR3 is 15 amino acids long. The germline V gene encodes CDR1 SGHDT and CDR2 YYEEEE. V dropped 4 bases and J dropped 4; count of bases not matched to a gene: 10. The CDR3 spells CASSRAGTVLYGYTF. CDR3 in DNA: TGTGCCAGCAGCCGAGCTGGGACAGTCCTCTATGGCTACACCTTC.

This clone was counted once. The V and J genes are TRBV23-1 and TRBJ1-5; no clear D. TRBV23-1 is an open reading frame, and its role is uncertain. Trimming pared 2 bases from V and 0 bases from J, leaving 17 bases between. The CDR3 length is 18 residues. This chain's CDR3 is CASSQNLHGFYSNQPQHF. In DNA form, the CDR3 reads TGCGCCAGCAGTCAAAACCTCCACGGGTTCTATAGCAATCAGCCCCAGCATTTT.

The chain has TRBV5-6 and TRBJ2-2; 8 nucleotides line up with TRBD2. J gave up 1 base and V 4 bases, and 6 bases lay outside the gene matches. Per the germline V gene, CDR1 is SGHDT and CDR2 is YYEEEE. The CDR3 runs 16 residues. CDR3 DNA: TGTGCCAGCAGCCCTCAGCGGGAGAGGAACACCGGGGAGCTGTTTTTT. As protein: CASSPQRERNTGELFF.

V is TRBV29-1 and J is TRBJ2-3; tentative D call: TRBD2 (5 bases). Per germline, CDR1 SQVTM and CDR2 ANQGSEA. V was shortened by 4 bases and J by 3 bases, with 17 bases between the two germline ends. The CDR3 contains 15 residues. In DNA, the CDR3 is TGCAGCGTTGTCAAAGGGATCCGGGAAACAGATACGCAGTATTTT. This gives the protein CSVVKGIRETDTQYF.

J is TRBJ2-1 and V is TRBV19; tentative D call: TRBD1 (5 bases). Trimming took 2 bases from V and 5 from J, leaving 19 bases between them. This CDR3 comprises 17 residues. From germline, CDR1 is LNHDA and CDR2 SQIVND (reference sequence). The DNA for the CDR3 is TGTGCCAGTAGTATAAGGAATCAGGGTAAGATGGACAATGAGCAGTTCTTC. Encoded protein: CASSIRNQGKMDNEQFF.

This clone was detected only once. Here the CDR3 reads CATRRGGTYEQYF. For the CDR3, the DNA is TGTGCCACCCGGCGGGGGGGTACCTACGAGCAGTACTTC. The chain recombines TRBV11-3 with TRBJ2-7; 9 bases agree with TRBD2. CDR1 SGHNT and CDR2 YENEEA come from the germline V gene. The CDR3 is 13 amino acids. The V gene end was trimmed by 10 bases and the J gene end by 2 bases; junction bases not matched to a gene: 6.

The V and J genes are TRBV29-1 and TRBJ2-3, with D hard to call. Germline CDR1 reads SQVTM; CDR2 reads ANQGSEA. Deletions cut 1 base from V and 1 base from J, with 9 bases between. This CDR3 comprises 14 residues. In nucleotides, the CDR3 is TGCAGCGTTGAAGGGCCCCTAGGCACAGATACGCAGTATTTT. Translation: CSVEGPLGTDTQYF.

The chain has TRBV6-5 and TRBJ2-1; 8 bases agree with TRBD2. Unmatched junction bases numbered 1, after V lost 4 bases and J lost 2 bases. Germline-derived CDR1 and CDR2 are MNHEY and SVGAGI. The length of the CDR3 is 14 residues. The DNA of the CDR3 is TGTGCCAGCAGTTCGGGACTAGCCTACAATGAGCAGTTCTTC. Translation: CASSSGLAYNEQFF.

For the CDR3, the DNA is TGTGCCAGCAGTGATCGACAGGGGGGCACTGAAGCTTTCTTT. Its translation is CASSDRQGGTEAFF. This chain uses TRBV6-1 with TRBJ1-1, with TRBD1 identical over 9 bases. J gave up 4 bases and V 3 bases, and 3 bases lay outside the gene matches. Per the germline V gene, CDR1 is MNHNS and CDR2 is SASEGT. The CDR3 spans 14 residues.

V usage is TRBV4-2 and J usage is TRBJ2-7; D is perhaps TRBD2 (6 bases). The CDR3 is made up of 16 amino acids. Germline V lookup: CDR1 LGHNA, CDR2 YNFKEQ. Trimming left V 0 bases short and J 1 base short, with 13 bases between. CDR3 DNA sequence: TGTGCCAGCAGCCAAGATAGGACGGGAGAGTCCTACGAGCAGTACTTC. The encoded protein is CASSQDRTGESYEQYF.